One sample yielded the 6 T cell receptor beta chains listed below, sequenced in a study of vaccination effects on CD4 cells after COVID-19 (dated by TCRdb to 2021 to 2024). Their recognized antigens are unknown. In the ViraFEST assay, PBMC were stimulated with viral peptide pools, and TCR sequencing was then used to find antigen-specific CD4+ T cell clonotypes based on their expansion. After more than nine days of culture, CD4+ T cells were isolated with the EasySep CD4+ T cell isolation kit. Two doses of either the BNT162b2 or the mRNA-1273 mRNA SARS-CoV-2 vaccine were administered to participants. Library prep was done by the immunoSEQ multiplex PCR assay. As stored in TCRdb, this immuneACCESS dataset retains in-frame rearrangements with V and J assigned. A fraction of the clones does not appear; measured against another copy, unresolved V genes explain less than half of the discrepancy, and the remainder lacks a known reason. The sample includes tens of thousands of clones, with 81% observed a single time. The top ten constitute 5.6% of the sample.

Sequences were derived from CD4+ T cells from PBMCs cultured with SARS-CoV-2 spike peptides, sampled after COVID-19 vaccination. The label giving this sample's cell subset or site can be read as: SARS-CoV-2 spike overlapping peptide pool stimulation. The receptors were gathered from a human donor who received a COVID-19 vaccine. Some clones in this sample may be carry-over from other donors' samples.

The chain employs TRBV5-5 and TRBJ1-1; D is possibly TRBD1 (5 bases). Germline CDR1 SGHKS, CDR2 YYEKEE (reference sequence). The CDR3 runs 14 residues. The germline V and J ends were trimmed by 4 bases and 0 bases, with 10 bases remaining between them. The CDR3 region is CASSRDRMNTEAFF. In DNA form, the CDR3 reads TGTGCCAGCAGCCGGGACCGCATGAACACTGAAGCTTTCTTT.

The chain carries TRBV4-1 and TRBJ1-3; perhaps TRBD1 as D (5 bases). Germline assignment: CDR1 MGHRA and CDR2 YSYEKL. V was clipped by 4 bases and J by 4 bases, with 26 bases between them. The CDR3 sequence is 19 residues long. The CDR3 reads CASSPSGLKQAPVGNTIYF. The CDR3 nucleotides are TGCGCCAGCAGCCCGTCGGGCCTTAAACAGGCCCCGGTAGGAAACACCATATATTTT.

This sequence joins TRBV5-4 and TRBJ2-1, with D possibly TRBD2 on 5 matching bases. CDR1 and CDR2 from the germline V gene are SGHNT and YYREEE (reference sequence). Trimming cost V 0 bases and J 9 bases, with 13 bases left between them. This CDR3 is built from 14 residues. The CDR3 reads CASSLDQAGTEQFF. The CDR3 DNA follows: TGTGCCAGCAGCTTGGATCAGGCGGGCACTGAGCAGTTCTTC.

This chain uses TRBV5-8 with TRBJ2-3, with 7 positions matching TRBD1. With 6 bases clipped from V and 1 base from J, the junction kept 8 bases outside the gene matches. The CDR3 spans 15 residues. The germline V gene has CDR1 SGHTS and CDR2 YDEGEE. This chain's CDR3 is CASNHYRGGTDTQYF. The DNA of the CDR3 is TGTGCCAGCAATCATTACAGGGGAGGCACAGATACGCAGTATTTT.

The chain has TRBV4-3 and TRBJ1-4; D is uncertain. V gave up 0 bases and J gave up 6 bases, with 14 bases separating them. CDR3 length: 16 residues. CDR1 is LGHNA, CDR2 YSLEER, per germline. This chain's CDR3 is CASSQDFGVGDEKLFF. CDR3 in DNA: TGCGCCAGCAGCCAAGATTTCGGGGTAGGTGATGAAAAACTGTTTTTT.

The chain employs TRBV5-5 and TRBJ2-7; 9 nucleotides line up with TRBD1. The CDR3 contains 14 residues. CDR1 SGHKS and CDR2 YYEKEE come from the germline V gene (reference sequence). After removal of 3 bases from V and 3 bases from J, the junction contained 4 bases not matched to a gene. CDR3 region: CASSSRTGDYEQYV. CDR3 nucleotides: TGTGCCAGCAGCTCCCGGACAGGGGACTACGAGCAGTACGTC.